This note documents a single T cell receptor beta chain sequence. Seattle patients were enrolled during active infection and followed longitudinally. The data derive from a study of blood T cell repertoires in COVID-19. Methods used by the authors: Cell counts per sample came from amplifying reference gene primers. Sequenced by immunoSEQ multiplex PCR; TCRdb stores in-frame clones only, minus some. V, J and clone size were drawn from that table, and D and trimming were deduced from the DNA. The table has just over 300,000 clones, about 90% seen once. The CDR3 length is 17 residues. J gave up 0 bases and V 4 bases, and 8 bases lay outside the gene matches. Germline V lookup: CDR1 LNHDA, CDR2 SQIVND (reference sequence).

The chain uses TRBV19 and TRBJ1-4, with TRBD1 matching 7 bases. Sequencing was carried out using peripheral blood. The sequence came from a woman aged 25 to 39 with COVID-19, enrolled during active disease. The CDR3 sequence: CASSRAGGFATNEKLFF. The CDR3 DNA reads TGTGCCAGTAGTAGGGCAGGGGGTTTTGCAACTAATGAAAAACTGTTTTTT.